The clone carrying this TCR beta chain was found a few times. What it binds is unknown. The time point was: newly diagnosed GD, antithyroid drugs for less than 3 months. From RNA extracted from PBMCs, the TCR library was made. Looked up from germline, CDR1 is SGHKS and CDR2 is YYEKEE (reference sequence). CDR3 length: 15 residues. Trimming cost V 4 bases and J 5 bases; bases outside gene matches: 8. This sample was taken from a study of regulatory T cells in long-lasting Graves disease. Construction of TCR beta libraries relied on iRepertoire HTBI primers and on Arm-PCR targeting CDR3 regions. One entry per CDR3 protein results from TCRdb running MiXCR on the multiplex PCR reads. This sample yields more than 300,000 distinct CDR3 sequences, of which about 12% are seen a single time; around 18% belongs to the top ten. Whole-study findings and limits: Among samples with persistent disease, TRBV28, TRBJ1-2 and TRBJ2-5 were favored.

The same data also went into a second study, on T cells in Graves' hyperthyroidism and ophthalmopathy. That source reports: Graves' hyperthyroidism qualified as stable when ophthalmopathy did not progress within 18 months. A patient was excluded if there was uncontrolled infection, other autoimmune disease, pregnancy or lactation.

The sequenced sample was peripheral blood mononuclear cells (PBMCs), obtained at new diagnosis, from a patient treated with antithyroid drugs. The sequence was collected from a woman aged 18-30 years with Graves disease. The rearrangement uses TRBV5-5 and TRBJ1-4, with 7 bases that match TRBD1. CDR3 DNA: TGTGCCAGCAGCCCCGCCCAGACAGGGAATGAAAAACTGTTTTTT. Residues: CASSPAQTGNEKLFF.